These T cell receptor beta chains were read from a single sample in a study of CD4 T cells in relation to SARS-CoV-2 and coronaviruses. Here immunoSEQ multiplex PCR was the method, and the copy in TCRdb shows in-frame clones only, minus some. The repertoire includes 20,000 or so clones, 75% to 85% of them detected once, and about 12% sits in the top ten. For these receptors, no antigen is known. Specimen: CD4+ T cells from PBMCs, cultured in vitro. Receptor source: a human donor in good health. The CDR3 runs from the conserved cysteine through the conserved F or W. Fields, in order: V gene, J gene, CDR3 protein.

v_call: TRBV5-1; j_call: TRBJ2-2; cdr3_aa: CASSLATSLGGELFF
v_call: TRBV24-1; j_call: TRBJ1-4; cdr3_aa: CATSDGKYEKLFF
v_call: TRBV4-2; j_call: TRBJ2-6; cdr3_aa: CASSQGRAVSSGANVLTF
v_call: TRBV10-2; j_call: TRBJ2-7; cdr3_aa: CASGSYEQYF
v_call: TRBV10-3; j_call: TRBJ2-1; cdr3_aa: CAISESIGTRGNEQFF
v_call: TRBV5-1; j_call: TRBJ2-5; cdr3_aa: CASSFRTGPRVQETQYF
v_call: TRBV12-3/TRBV12-4; j_call: TRBJ2-1; cdr3_aa: CASTPRDEQFF
v_call: TRBV28; j_call: TRBJ2-6; cdr3_aa: CASSSMSSGANVLTF
v_call: TRBV6-6; j_call: TRBJ2-3; cdr3_aa: CASSYSSGTTGDTQYF
v_call: TRBV23-1; j_call: TRBJ1-1; cdr3_aa: CASSLHFAPLRQNMNTEAFF
v_call: TRBV5-8; j_call: TRBJ2-3; cdr3_aa: CASRVTDTQYF
v_call: TRBV11-3; j_call: TRBJ2-1; cdr3_aa: CASSRDEYNEQFF
v_call: TRBV15; j_call: TRBJ2-3; cdr3_aa: CATSRDPGATTDTQYF
v_call: TRBV30; j_call: TRBJ1-1; cdr3_aa: CAWSRDRVNTEAFF
v_call: TRBV5-1; j_call: TRBJ2-1; cdr3_aa: CASSLGGVDNEQFF
v_call: TRBV28; j_call: TRBJ2-7; cdr3_aa: CAKMGRWSYEQYF
v_call: TRBV30; j_call: TRBJ1-1; cdr3_aa: CAWGRQSNTEAFF
v_call: TRBV18; j_call: TRBJ2-1; cdr3_aa: CASSRRTGEGNEQFF
v_call: TRBV5-1; j_call: TRBJ2-5; cdr3_aa: CASSPAGETQYF
v_call: TRBV21-1; j_call: TRBJ1-5; cdr3_aa: CARPGQGPQHF
v_call: TRBV5-1; j_call: TRBJ2-2; cdr3_aa: CASSFPPGELFF
v_call: TRBV12-5; j_call: TRBJ2-3; cdr3_aa: CASASGTSGRGTDTQYF
v_call: TRBV5-4; j_call: TRBJ2-2; cdr3_aa: CASSLQVYGTGELFF
v_call: TRBV27; j_call: TRBJ2-1; cdr3_aa: CASRLAIPSYNEQFF
v_call: TRBV5-4; j_call: TRBJ2-3; cdr3_aa: CASSPGPRLSTDTQYF
v_call: TRBV6-5; j_call: TRBJ1-1; cdr3_aa: CASSLQGDTEAFF
v_call: TRBV15; j_call: TRBJ2-2; cdr3_aa: CATSRALAGAGGELFF
v_call: TRBV5-5; j_call: TRBJ2-1; cdr3_aa: CASSLLANSYNEQFF
v_call: TRBV2; j_call: TRBJ2-5; cdr3_aa: CAAQAGTEGTQYF
v_call: TRBV12-3/TRBV12-4; j_call: TRBJ1-1; cdr3_aa: CASNPTQNTEAFF
v_call: TRBV30; j_call: TRBJ1-1; cdr3_aa: CAWMGYNTEAFF
v_call: TRBV30; j_call: TRBJ2-5; cdr3_aa: CAWSVRRGHGQETQYF
v_call: TRBV5-5; j_call: TRBJ1-5; cdr3_aa: CASSFTTDRILNQPQHF
v_call: TRBV19; j_call: TRBJ2-3; cdr3_aa: CASSPNRGTDTQYF
v_call: TRBV5-6; j_call: TRBJ1-1; cdr3_aa: CASSILPSDSEAFF
v_call: TRBV14; j_call: TRBJ2-1; cdr3_aa: CASSHDPGATGLRYNEQFF
v_call: TRBV5-1; j_call: TRBJ2-1; cdr3_aa: CASSPGWAGGFNEQFF
v_call: TRBV5-1; j_call: TRBJ2-3; cdr3_aa: CASSLSAGVRGTDTQYF
v_call: TRBV9; j_call: TRBJ2-2; cdr3_aa: CASSDSRTANTGELFF
v_call: TRBV5-8; j_call: TRBJ2-2; cdr3_aa: CASSLWITLTSGTNTGELFF
v_call: TRBV10-3; j_call: TRBJ2-2; cdr3_aa: CAISESLAPGELFF
v_call: TRBV25-1; j_call: TRBJ1-3; cdr3_aa: CASSGLPVRQYGNTIYF
v_call: TRBV12-3/TRBV12-4; j_call: TRBJ2-7; cdr3_aa: CASSLTSYEQYF
v_call: TRBV20-1; j_call: TRBJ2-5; cdr3_aa: CSASGRASGELQYF
v_call: TRBV3-1/TRBV3-2; j_call: TRBJ1-1; cdr3_aa: CASSPQGMNTEAFF